The 25 T cell receptor beta chains reported below all come from one sample, sequenced in a study of vaccination and CD4 T cells after COVID-19. The treatment here: roughly nine-day PBMC culture with coronavirus spike peptide pools or control peptides (ViraFEST assay). The Oncomine TCR Beta short-read assay sequenced DNA from cultured CD4+ T cells. TCRdb re-analysed the PCR reads in MiXCR, keeping a single row per CDR3 protein. The sample records about 26,000 distinct CDR3 sequences, 55% to 70% being singletons. These TCRs are of unknown antigen specificity. The sequenced sample was CD4+ T cells from blood, cultured in vitro. These receptors were obtained from a human donor who had recovered from COVID-19.

This clonotype came up a few times. This rearrangement joins TRBV20-1 to TRBJ1-1; no clear D gene. The CDR3 length is 14 residues. With 2 bases removed from V and 0 bases from J, the gap between germline ends came to 10 bases. Germline assignment: CDR1 DFQATT and CDR2 SNEGSKA (reference sequence). CDR3 sequence: CSARRGLMNTEAFF. In DNA form, the CDR3 reads TGCAGTGCTAGAAGAGGCCTAATGAACACTGAAGCTTTCTTT.

This clonotype has a single count. The chain joins TRBV7-2 to TRBJ2-7, with 9 bases lining up with TRBD2. Germline CDR1 and CDR2: SGHTA and FQGNSA. After removal of 0 bases from V and 2 bases from J, the junction contained 2 bases not matched to a gene. The CDR3 length is 15 residues. The chain's CDR3 is CASSLAAGGPYEQYF. In DNA, the CDR3 is TGTGCCAGCAGCTTAGCGGCGGGAGGGCCCTACGAGCAGTACTTC.

The rearrangement links TRBV19 to TRBJ1-2; a weak D match, TRBD1 (6 bases). The CDR3 length is 15 residues. Germline CDR1 reads LNHDA; CDR2 reads SQIVND (reference sequence). Trimming removed 8 bases at V and 4 bases at J, with 20 bases between. The DNA of the CDR3 is TGTGCCAGTTCCTCGGACCACAGGGAACCCTATGGCTACACCTTC. It translates to CASSSDHREPYGYTF. The variable domain in full, completed from reference TRBV19 and TRBJ1-2, reads DGGITQSPKYLFRKEGQNVTLSCEQNLNHDAMYWYRQDPGQGLRLIYYSQIVNDFQKGDIAEGYSVSREKKESFPLTVTSAQKNPTAFYLCASSSDHREPYGYTFGSGTRLTVV.

The CDR3 sequence is CALGVAGGPTDTQYF. CDR3 coding DNA: TGTGCCTTGGGGGTGGCCGGGGGCCCGACAGATACGCAGTATTTT. The chain has TRBV7-2 and TRBJ2-3; D is tentatively TRBD1 or TRBD2 (6 bases each). V lost 11 bases and J lost 3, with 21 bases in between. The CDR3 is 15 amino acids. Germline lookup yields CDR1 SGHTA and CDR2 FQGNSA.

CDR3 sequence: CASSRGTAGGNPLSYF. In nucleotides, the CDR3 is TGTGCCAGCAGTCGAGGAACAGCGGGAGGCAACCCCCTCTCGTACTTC. The chain links TRBV28 to TRBJ2-7; 9 nucleotides align to TRBD2. Germline V gene lookup returns CDR1 MDHEN and CDR2 SYDVKM. The CDR3 consists of 16 residues. V gave up 5 bases and J gave up 12 bases; unmatched junction bases: 20.

The chain links TRBV12-3 or TRBV12-4 to TRBJ1-5, with 10 nucleotides matching TRBD1. Trimming at V came to 6 bases and at J to 7 bases, leaving 9 bases not matched to a gene. This CDR3 has 15 amino acids. CDR3 nucleotides: TGTGCCAGCAGCCCTGGGGGGACAGGGGTACAGCCCCAGCATTTT. This codes for CASSPGGTGVQPQHF.

This sequence joins TRBV7-8 and TRBJ1-5, with unresolved D. V was cut by 0 bases and J by 0 bases, with 12 bases left in between. This CDR3 is built from 17 residues. Germline lookup yields CDR1 SGHVS and CDR2 FQNEAQ. The CDR3 is CASSLALNSISNQPQHF. The CDR3 nucleotides are TGTGCCAGCAGCTTAGCGCTGAACAGCATTAGCAATCAGCCCCAGCATTTT. Drawing the rest from reference TRBV7-8 and TRBJ1-5, the complete variable domain is GAGVSQSPRYKVAKRGQDVALRCDPISGHVSLFWYQQALGQGPEFLTYFQNEAQLDKSGLPSDRFFAERPEGSVSTLKIQRTQQEDSAVYLCASSLALNSISNQPQHFGDGTRLSIL.

The chain links TRBV6-1 to TRBJ1-2; a weak D match, TRBD1 (5 bases). Deletions cut 6 bases from V and 4 bases from J, with 18 bases between. Germline V gene data show CDR1 as MNHNS and CDR2 as SASEGT. The CDR3 has 15 residues. The CDR3: CASSPWPGTSYGYTF. CDR3 sequence (DNA): TGTGCCAGCAGCCCATGGCCCGGGACCTCCTATGGCTACACCTTC.

This clonotype appeared a single time. The J gene is TRBJ1-1, the V gene TRBV20-1; D possibly corresponds to TRBD1 (5 bases). This CDR3 region has 15 residues. The V end was cut by 0 bases, the J end by 5 bases, with 16 bases between. Per the germline V gene, CDR1 is DFQATT and CDR2 is SNEGSKA (reference sequence). DNA of the CDR3: TGCAGTGCTAGAGATCTAAGGGGCCCGGGTACTGAAGCTTTCTTT. Encoded protein: CSARDLRGPGTEAFF.

The rearrangement uses TRBV12-3 or TRBV12-4 and TRBJ1-2; 8 positions agree with TRBD1. This CDR3 spans 14 amino acids. With V trimmed by 2 bases and J by 8 bases, 7 bases remained unmatched. The CDR3 is CASSLNRGKGGYTF. In DNA, the CDR3 is TGTGCCAGCAGTTTAAACAGGGGGAAGGGAGGCTACACCTTC.

The rearrangement uses TRBV2 and TRBJ2-3; D gene uncertain. This CDR3 region has 14 residues. Trimming took off 11 bases at V and 0 bases at J, with 15 bases between the two ends. Per the germline V gene, CDR1 is SNHLY and CDR2 is FYNNEI. CDR3 DNA: TGTGCCGGCCGGCAACTACTTAGCACAGATACGCAGTATTTT. Protein product: CAGRQLLSTDTQYF.

J is TRBJ1-1 and V is TRBV7-9; no firm D call. Trimming removed 1 base at V and 0 bases at J, with 0 bases between. This CDR3 is 12 amino acids long. The germline V gene has CDR1 SEHNR and CDR2 FQNEAQ (reference sequence). CDR3 bases: TGTGCCAGCAGCTTAGTGAACACTGAAGCTTTCTTT. It is translated as CASSLVNTEAFF.

This clonotype was observed once. The genes are TRBV4-3 and TRBJ2-3; TRBD2 aligns across 11 bases. CDR1 and CDR2 (germline): LGHNA, YSLEER. J gave up 8 bases and V 0 bases, and 16 bases lay outside the gene matches. The CDR3 totals 19 residues. In DNA form, the CDR3 reads TGCGCCAGCAGCCAAGAAAGGGACCTAGCGGGAGGCCCTCAGGGTACGCAGTATTTT. Protein product: CASSQERDLAGGPQGTQYF.

The rearrangement uses TRBV6-1 and TRBJ1-2; D unclear. Germline V gene sequence: CDR1 MNHNS, CDR2 SASEGT. V was clipped by 3 bases and J by 5 bases, with 4 bases between them. The CDR3 sequence is 11 residues long. CDR3 loop: CASSDLYGYTF. CDR3 in DNA: TGTGCCAGCAGTGACCTTTATGGCTACACCTTC.

CDR3 in DNA: TGTGCCAGCAGCATGGACAGGGGTTACGAGCAGTACTTC. It codes for CASSMDRGYEQYF. The gene calls are TRBV5-4 and TRBJ2-7; 9 bases agree with TRBD1. This CDR3 spans 13 amino acids. The ends lost 4 bases at V and 4 bases at J; junction bases unmatched: 3. Germline loops: CDR1 SGHNT, CDR2 YYREEE (reference sequence).

In its sample, this clonotype was seen a few times. CDR3 sequence: CASSMGGTGLQETQYF. For the CDR3, the DNA is TGTGCCAGCAGTATGGGGGGGACAGGTCTACAAGAGACCCAGTACTTC. This chain joins TRBV2 and TRBJ2-5; a possible D gene is TRBD1 (8 bases). The CDR3 is 16 amino acids. CDR1 is SNHLY and CDR2 is FYNNEI in the germline V gene. V lost 5 bases, J lost 2 bases, and 18 bases lay in between.

The CDR3 loop reads CSANGQGANSPLHF. DNA of the CDR3: TGCAGTGCTAACGGACAGGGCGCTAATTCACCCCTCCACTTT. The V and J genes are TRBV20-1 and TRBJ1-6; 8 bases match TRBD1. The CDR3 consists of 14 residues. With 4 bases clipped from V and 6 bases from J, the junction kept 5 bases outside the gene matches. Germline loops: CDR1 DFQATT, CDR2 SNEGSKA (reference sequence).

The rearrangement joins TRBV30 to TRBJ2-5; D unclear. In germline, CDR1 is GTSNPN, CDR2 SVGIG (reference sequence). This CDR3 is 15 amino acids long. Trimming took off 3 bases at V and 3 bases at J, with 17 bases between the two ends. The CDR3 sequence is CAWSTLGQWEETQYF. CDR3 bases: TGTGCCTGGAGCACCCTCGGTCAGTGGGAAGAGACCCAGTACTTC.

The rearrangement uses TRBV6-1 and TRBJ1-2; 8 positions agree with TRBD1. Germline V lookup: CDR1 MNHNS, CDR2 SASEGT. The CDR3 contains 15 residues. Trimming at V came to 6 bases and at J to 8 bases, leaving 14 bases not matched to a gene. CDR3 residues: CASRIDRGHHGGYTF. The CDR3 DNA reads as TGTGCCAGCAGGATTGACAGGGGTCACCACGGCGGCTACACCTTC.

The CDR3 nucleotides are TGTGCCAGCAGCCAGGGCAATAATTCACCCCTCCACTTT. Residues: CASSQGNNSPLHF. The rearrangement uses TRBV7-9 and TRBJ1-6, with a possible D match to TRBD1 (5 bases). The germline V and J ends were trimmed by 5 bases and 5 bases, with 7 bases remaining between them. Germline V gene sequence: CDR1 SEHNR, CDR2 FQNEAQ (reference sequence). The CDR3 consists of 13 residues.

J is TRBJ2-7 and V is TRBV7-9; D is perhaps TRBD1 or TRBD2 (5 bases each). The V gene lost 5 bases and the J gene lost 5 bases, with 22 bases spanning the gap. There are 16 residues in the CDR3. CDR1 and CDR2 (germline): SEHNR, FQNEAQ (reference sequence). CDR3 amino acids: CASSPPGGTPPNEQYF. CDR3 DNA: TGTGCCAGCAGCCCCCCTGGGGGAACTCCACCCAACGAGCAGTACTTC.

The sample holds a few counts of this clonotype. The chain is built from TRBV2 and TRBJ1-2; possible D gene TRBD1, 6 bases. Germline CDR1 is SNHLY and CDR2 is FYNNEI. The CDR3 is 13 amino acids. V lost 5 bases and J 6 bases, leaving 13 bases between the germline ends. CDR3 amino acids: CASSYLTGNGYTF. CDR3 DNA sequence: TGTGCCAGCAGTTACCTTACAGGGAATGGCTACACCTTC.

The table lists this clonotype with a few counts. This chain links TRBV7-3 with TRBJ1-5; no definite D call. Looked up from germline, CDR1 is SGHTA and CDR2 is FQGTGA. The CDR3 covers 16 residues. The V end was cut by 9 bases, the J end by 1 base, with 19 bases between. CDR3 residues: CARRWVPRGSNQPQHF. The CDR3 coding sequence is TGTGCCAGGCGGTGGGTTCCCCGAGGAAGCAATCAGCCCCAGCATTTT.

The chain joins TRBV19 to TRBJ2-7, with unresolved D. CDR1 is LNHDA and CDR2 is SQIVND in the germline V gene (reference sequence). V shed 4 bases and J shed 2 bases, with 15 bases lying between them. This CDR3 comprises 15 residues. CDR3 sequence reads: CASSTGVGRTYEQYF. The CDR3 DNA reads TGTGCCAGTAGTACTGGAGTCGGGCGAACCTACGAGCAGTACTTC.

The chain has TRBV7-2 and TRBJ1-4; D not certain. The CDR3 covers 16 residues. Germline values: CDR1 SGHTA, CDR2 FQGNSA. Trimming left V 4 bases short and J 10 bases short, with 22 bases between. The CDR3 here is CASSSGLSAKSGKLFF. CDR3 DNA: TGTGCCAGCAGCTCCGGCCTGAGTGCTAAATCAGGAAAACTGTTTTTT.